Reported below is one TCR beta chain. The data are from a study of OX40 agonist ivuxolimab in advanced cancers. TCRdb's copy holds only in-frame clones and misses some; the assay was immunoSEQ multiplex PCR. The repertoire holds about 48,000 clones, with 70% to 90% as singletons. CDR3 length: 11 residues. V lost 6 bases to trimming and J lost 6 bases, with 11 bases between them. CDR1 and CDR2 from the germline V gene are DFQATT and SNEGSKA (reference sequence). V and J are TRBV20-1 and TRBJ1-1, with D possibly matching TRBD1 (6 bases). The starting material was CD4+ or CD8+ T cells sorted from blood, obtained in a trial of the OX40 agonist ivuxolimab. This clonotype was obtained from an adult with an advanced solid tumor such as melanoma, head and neck, liver or kidney cancer. CDR3 sequence reads: CSAKQGPEAFF. The CDR3 DNA follows: TGCAGTGCAAAACAGGGTCCTGAAGCTTTCTTT.